This T cell receptor beta chain is drawn from a study of blood T cell repertoires in COVID-19. Across the study: Sources were T cells, B-cell-depleted T cells, or PBMCs; the material itself was cDNA or gDNA.

Clones were sequenced by immunoSEQ multiplex PCR, and TCRdb holds only the in-frame ones, with some missing. The data hold roughly 150,000 clones, with roughly 80% observed a single time. The CDR3 length is 13 residues. V was trimmed by 2 bases and J by 5 bases, leaving 10 bases between them. Germline lookup yields CDR1 SGHRS and CDR2 YFSETQ. The origin of this receptor is a woman aged 60-70 years who had recovered from COVID-19. The chain links TRBV5-1 to TRBJ1-1; D is possibly TRBD1 (6 bases). Material: PBMCs or T cells enriched from blood (not recorded which). CDR3 protein: CASSLVQGTEAFF. The DNA of the CDR3 is TGCGCCAGCAGCTTAGTGCAGGGGACTGAAGCTTTCTTT.